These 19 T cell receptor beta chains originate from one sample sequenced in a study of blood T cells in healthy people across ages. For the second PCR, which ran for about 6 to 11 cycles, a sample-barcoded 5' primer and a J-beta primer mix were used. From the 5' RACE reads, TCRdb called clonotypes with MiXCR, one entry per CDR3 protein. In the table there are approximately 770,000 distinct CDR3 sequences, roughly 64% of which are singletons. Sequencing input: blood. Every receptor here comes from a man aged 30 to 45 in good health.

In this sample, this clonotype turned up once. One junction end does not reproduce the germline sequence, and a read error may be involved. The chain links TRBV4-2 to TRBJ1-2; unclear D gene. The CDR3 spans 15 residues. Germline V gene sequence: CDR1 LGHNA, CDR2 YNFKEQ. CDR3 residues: CASSQDGVFNYDYTF. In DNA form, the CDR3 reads TGTGCCAGTAGCCAAGATGGGGTTTTTAACTATGACTACACCTTC.

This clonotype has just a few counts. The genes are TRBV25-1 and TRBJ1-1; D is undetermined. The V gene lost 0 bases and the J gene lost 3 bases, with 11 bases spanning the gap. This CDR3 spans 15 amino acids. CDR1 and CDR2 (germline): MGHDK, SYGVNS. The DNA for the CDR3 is TGTGCCAGCAGTGAATATAGTCGGGAGGACACTGAAGCTTTCTTT. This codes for CASSEYSREDTEAFF.

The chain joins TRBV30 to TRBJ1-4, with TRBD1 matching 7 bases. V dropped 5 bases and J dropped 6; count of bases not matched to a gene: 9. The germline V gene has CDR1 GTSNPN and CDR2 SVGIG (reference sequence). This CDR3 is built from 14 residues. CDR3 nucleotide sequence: TGTGCCTGGGTCACAGGGGTCTCGGATGAAAAACTGTTTTTT. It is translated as CAWVTGVSDEKLFF.

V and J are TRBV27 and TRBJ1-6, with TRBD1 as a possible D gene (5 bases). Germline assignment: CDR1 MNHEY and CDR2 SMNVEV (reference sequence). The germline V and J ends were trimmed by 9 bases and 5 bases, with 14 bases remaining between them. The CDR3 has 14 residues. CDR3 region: CASSVGGDNSPLHF. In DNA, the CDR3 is TGTGCCAGTAGTGTTGGAGGGGATAATTCACCCCTCCACTTT.

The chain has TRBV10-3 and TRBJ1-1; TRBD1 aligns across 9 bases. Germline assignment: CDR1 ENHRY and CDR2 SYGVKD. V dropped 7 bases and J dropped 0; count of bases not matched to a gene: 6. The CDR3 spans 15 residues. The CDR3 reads CAIKGQGNMNTEAFF. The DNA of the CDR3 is TGTGCCATCAAGGGACAGGGTAATATGAACACTGAAGCTTTCTTT.

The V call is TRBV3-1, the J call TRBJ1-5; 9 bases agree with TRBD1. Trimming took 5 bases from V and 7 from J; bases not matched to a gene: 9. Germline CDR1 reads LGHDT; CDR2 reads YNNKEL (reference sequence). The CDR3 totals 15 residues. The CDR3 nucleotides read TGTGCCAGCAGCTCCTCCGGGACAGGGCAGCAGCCCCAGCATTTT. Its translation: CASSSSGTGQQPQHF.

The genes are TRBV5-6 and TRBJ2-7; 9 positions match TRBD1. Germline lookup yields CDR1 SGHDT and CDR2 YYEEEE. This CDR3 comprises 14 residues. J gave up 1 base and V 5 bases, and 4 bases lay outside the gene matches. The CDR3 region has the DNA TGTGCCAGCAGTCGGGGGACAGGGTCCTACGAGCAGTACTTC. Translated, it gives CASSRGTGSYEQYF.

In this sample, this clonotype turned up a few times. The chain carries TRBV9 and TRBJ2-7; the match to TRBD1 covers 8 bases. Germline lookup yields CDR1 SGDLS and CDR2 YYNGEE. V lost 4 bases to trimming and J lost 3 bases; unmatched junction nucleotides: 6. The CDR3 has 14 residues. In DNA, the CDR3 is TGTGCCAGCAGCCCGGGGGACAGGTACTACGAGCAGTACTTC. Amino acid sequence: CASSPGDRYYEQYF.

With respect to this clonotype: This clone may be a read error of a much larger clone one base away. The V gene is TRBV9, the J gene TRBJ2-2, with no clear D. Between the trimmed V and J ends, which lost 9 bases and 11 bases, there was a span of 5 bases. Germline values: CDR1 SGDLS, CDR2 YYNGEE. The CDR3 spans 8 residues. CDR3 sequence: CAIRELFF. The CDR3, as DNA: TGTGCCATCCGAGAGCTGTTTTTT.

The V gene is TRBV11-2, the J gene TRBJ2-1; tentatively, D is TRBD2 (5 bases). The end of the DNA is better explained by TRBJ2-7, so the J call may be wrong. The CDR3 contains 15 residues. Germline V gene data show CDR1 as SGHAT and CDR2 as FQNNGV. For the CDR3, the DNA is TGTGCCAGCAGCTCAGGAGGTAGCTCCTACAATGAGCAGTACTTC. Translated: CASSSGGSSYNEQYF.

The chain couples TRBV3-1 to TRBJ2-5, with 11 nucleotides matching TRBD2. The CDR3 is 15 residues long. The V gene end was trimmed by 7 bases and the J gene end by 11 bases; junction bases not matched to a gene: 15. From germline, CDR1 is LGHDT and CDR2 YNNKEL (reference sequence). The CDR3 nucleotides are TGTGCCAGCAACTACGGACTAGCGGGCCTCAATGAGCAGTACTTC. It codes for CASNYGLAGLNEQYF.

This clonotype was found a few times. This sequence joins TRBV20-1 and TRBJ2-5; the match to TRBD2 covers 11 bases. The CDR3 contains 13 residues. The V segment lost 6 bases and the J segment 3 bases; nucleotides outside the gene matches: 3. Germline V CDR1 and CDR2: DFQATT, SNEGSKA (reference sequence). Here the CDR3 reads CSALTSGEETQYF. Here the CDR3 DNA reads TGCAGTGCACTGACTAGCGGGGAAGAGACCCAGTACTTC.

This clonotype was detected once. Written as DNA, the CDR3 is TGTGCCAGCCGACAGGGTCCGAACAATGAGCAGTTCTTC. This gives the protein CASRQGPNNEQFF. This chain uses TRBV7-2 with TRBJ2-1; 7 bases are a match to TRBD1. CDR3 length equals 13 residues. The J segment lost 5 bases and the V segment lost 8 bases, leaving 6 bases of the junction unmatched. Germline V gene data show CDR1 as SGHTA and CDR2 as FQGNSA.

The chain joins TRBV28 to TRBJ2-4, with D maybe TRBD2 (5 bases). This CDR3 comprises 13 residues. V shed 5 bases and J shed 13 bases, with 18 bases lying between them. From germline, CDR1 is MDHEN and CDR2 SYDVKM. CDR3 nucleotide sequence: TGTGCCAGCAGTAAACTCCAGCCCCCGGGGCAGTACTTC. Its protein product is CASSKLQPPGQYF.

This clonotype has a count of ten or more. The CDR3 region is CASSYSGTGVRSPLHF. CDR3 nucleotides: TGTGCCAGCAGTTACTCCGGGACAGGGGTAAGGTCACCCCTCCACTTT. V is TRBV6-5 and J is TRBJ1-6; TRBD1 matches 10 bases. Germline values: CDR1 MNHEY, CDR2 SVGAGI. The V segment lost 0 bases and the J segment 10 bases; nucleotides outside the gene matches: 6. The CDR3 contains 16 residues.

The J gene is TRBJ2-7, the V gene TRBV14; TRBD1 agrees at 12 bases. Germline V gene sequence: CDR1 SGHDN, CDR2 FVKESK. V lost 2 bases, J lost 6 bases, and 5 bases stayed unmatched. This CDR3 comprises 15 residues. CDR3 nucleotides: TGTGCCAGCAGCCAATCTGGGACAGGGGGCGCCGAGCAGTACTTC. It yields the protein CASSQSGTGGAEQYF.

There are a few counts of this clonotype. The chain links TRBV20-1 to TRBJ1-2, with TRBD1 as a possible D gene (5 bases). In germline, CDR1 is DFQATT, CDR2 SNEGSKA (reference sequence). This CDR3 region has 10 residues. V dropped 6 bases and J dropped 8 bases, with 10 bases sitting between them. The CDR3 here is CSARGDGYTF. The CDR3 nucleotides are TGCAGTGCCCGGGGGGACGGCTACACCTTC.

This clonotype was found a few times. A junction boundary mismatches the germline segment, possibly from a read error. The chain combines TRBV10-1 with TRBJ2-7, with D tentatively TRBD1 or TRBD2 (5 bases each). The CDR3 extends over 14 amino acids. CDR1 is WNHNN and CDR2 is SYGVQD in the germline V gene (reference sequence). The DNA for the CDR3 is TGCGCCAGCAGTGAGTTGAGGGACCCCTATGAGCAGTACTTC. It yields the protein CASSELRDPYEQYF.

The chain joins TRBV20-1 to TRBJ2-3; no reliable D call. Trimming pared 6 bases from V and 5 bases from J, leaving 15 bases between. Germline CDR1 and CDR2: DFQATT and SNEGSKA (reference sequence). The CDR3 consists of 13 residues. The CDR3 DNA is TGCAGTGCCGGTGGACCGGGCCTAGATACGCAGTATTTT. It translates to CSAGGPGLDTQYF.